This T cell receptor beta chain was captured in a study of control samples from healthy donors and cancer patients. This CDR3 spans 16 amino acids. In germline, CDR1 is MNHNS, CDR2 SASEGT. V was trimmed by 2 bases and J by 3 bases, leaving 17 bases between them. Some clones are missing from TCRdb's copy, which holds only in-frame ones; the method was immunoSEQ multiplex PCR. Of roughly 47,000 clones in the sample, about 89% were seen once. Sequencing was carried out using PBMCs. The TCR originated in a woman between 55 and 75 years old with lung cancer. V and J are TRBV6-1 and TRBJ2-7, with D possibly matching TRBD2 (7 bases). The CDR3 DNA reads TGTGCCAGCAGTGAACCGGGGGGCGACCGACGCTACGAGCAGTACTTC. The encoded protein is CASSEPGGDRRYEQYF.